This is a list of T cell receptor beta chains from one sample in a study of shared clonotypes between healthy human individuals. The data were produced by immunoSEQ multiplex PCR, yet TCRdb's version contains in-frame clones alone and is incomplete. The sample lists about 480,000 clones, 75% to 80% occurring once. Sequenced input: PBMCs. These receptors were obtained from a woman aged 40 to 55 in good health. Some clones in this sample may be carry-over from other donors' samples. Each CDR3 is given with its conserved first and last residue. Fields, in order: J gene, D gene, V gene, clone size, CDR3 protein, CDR3 DNA. D genes are given only for firm matches. The size of a clone is reported for some rows only, either as once, few or many, or as a class for expanded clones.

TRBJ1-2,TRBD1,TRBV7-2,.,CASSFTSWDRDYGYTF,TGTGCCAGCAGCTTTACAAGCTGGGACAGGGATTATGGCTACACCTTC
TRBJ2-3,TRBD2,TRBV6-6,.,CASSTGPPGGTQYF,TGTGCCAGCAGCACCGGGCCCCCGGGAGGCACGCAGTATTTT
TRBJ2-7,TRBD1,TRBV2,.,CASSEPQGVSYEQYF,TGTGCCAGCAGTGAACCGCAGGGGGTTTCCTACGAGCAGTACTTC
TRBJ2-1,TRBD2,TRBV7-8,once,CASRKAGPGNEQFF,TGTGCCAGCCGAAAAGCGGGACCGGGGAATGAGCAGTTCTTC
TRBJ2-2,TRBD1,TRBV10-3,.,CAISTLLDRGSAGELFF,TGTGCCATCAGTACACTCCTAGACAGGGGGTCGGCCGGGGAGCTGTTTTTT
TRBJ2-1,.,TRBV9,.,CASSEQGSYNEQFF,TGTGCCAGCAGCGAGCAGGGCTCCTACAATGAGCAGTTCTTC
TRBJ2-7,.,TRBV15,once,CATSRGRAAYEQYF,TGTGCCACCAGCAGAGGGAGGGCCGCCTACGAGCAGTACTTC
TRBJ1-4,.,TRBV29-1,.,CSVYGAATNEKLFF,TGCAGCGTTTACGGGGCCGCAACTAATGAAAAACTGTTTTTT
TRBJ2-5,.,TRBV6-6,few,CASSYEGGKETQYF,TGTGCCAGCAGTTACGAGGGGGGAAAAGAGACCCAGTACTTC
TRBJ2-5,TRBD1,TRBV10-3,.,CAISEGQGTAKETQYF,TGTGCCATCAGTGAGGGACAGGGGACCGCTAAAGAGACCCAGTACTTC
TRBJ1-4,.,TRBV28,.,CASSLLGQARKLFF,TGTGCCAGCAGTTTATTGGGCCAGGCCAGAAAACTGTTTTTT
TRBJ1-3,TRBD1,TRBV15,few,CATSPLTGAAIYF,TGTGCCACCAGTCCTCTCACAGGGGCGGCCATATATTTT
TRBJ2-1,.,TRBV5-8,.,CASSLMGAGDEQFF,TGTGCCAGCAGCTTGATGGGGGCGGGGGATGAGCAGTTCTTC
TRBJ2-3,.,TRBV27,.,CASSLNGWADTQYF,TGTGCCAGCAGTTTAAACGGGTGGGCAGATACGCAGTATTTT
TRBJ1-1,TRBD1,TRBV5-4,.,CASRQTGDAEAFF,TGTGCCAGCAGACAGACAGGGGACGCTGAAGCTTTCTTT
TRBJ2-7,.,TRBV7-2,.,CASSLDSGSSYEQYF,TGTGCCAGCAGCTTAGATTCCGGGAGCTCCTACGAGCAGTACTTC
TRBJ2-7,.,TRBV28,.,CASSLFGGISYEQYF,TGTGCCAGCAGTTTATTTGGCGGGATCTCCTACGAGCAGTACTTC
TRBJ2-1,TRBD2,TRBV10-3,.,CAISESLAADNEQFF,TGTGCCATCAGTGAATCTCTAGCGGCCGACAATGAGCAGTTCTTC
TRBJ1-3,.,TRBV27,.,CASSPGGRDTIYF,TGTGCCAGCAGTCCGGGGGGCAGGGACACCATATATTTT
TRBJ2-1,TRBD2,TRBV19,.,CASSTPLSGRAYNEQFF,TGTGCCAGTAGTACCCCTTTGAGCGGGAGGGCCTACAATGAGCAGTTCTTC
TRBJ2-7,.,TRBV9,.,CASSVAPRAGEQYF,TGTGCCAGCAGCGTAGCGCCTAGGGCCGGCGAGCAGTACTTC
TRBJ1-1,.,TRBV10-3,.,CAISESIVRANTEAFF,TGTGCCATCAGTGAGTCGATCGTGCGCGCGAACACTGAAGCTTTCTTT
TRBJ2-7,.,TRBV11-2,.,CASRQLAQSSYEQYF,TGTGCCAGCAGACAACTAGCTCAGAGCTCCTACGAGCAGTACTTC
TRBJ2-7,TRBD2,TRBV19,.,CASSMREGEQYF,TGTGCCAGTAGTATGAGGGAGGGCGAGCAGTACTTC
TRBJ2-5,TRBD2,TRBV5-8,.,CASSPGTSGEETQYF,TGTGCCAGCAGTCCCGGGACTAGCGGAGAAGAGACCCAGTACTTC
TRBJ1-1,TRBD1,TRBV9,.,CASSPTQGASEAFF,TGTGCCAGCAGCCCCACACAGGGGGCATCTGAAGCTTTCTTT
TRBJ2-5,.,TRBV4-1,.,CASSPPPGETQYF,TGCGCCAGCAGCCCTCCGCCGGGGGAGACCCAGTACTTC
TRBJ2-2,TRBD2,TRBV7-8,once,CASSALAGGPRTGELFF,TGTGCCAGCAGCGCTTTAGCGGGAGGGCCGCGCACCGGGGAGCTGTTTTTT
TRBJ2-5,TRBD2,TRBV5-1,.,CASSLEGLAGFNGRETQYF,TGCGCCAGCAGCTTGGAGGGACTAGCGGGATTCAATGGTCGGGAGACCCAGTACTTC
TRBJ2-1,.,TRBV7-8,.,CASSLGGGGKFF,TGTGCCAGCAGCTTAGGAGGAGGGGGAAAGTTCTTC
TRBJ2-2,TRBD2,TRBV11-2,once,CASSPRRGGLGELFF,TGTGCCAGCAGCCCCCGAAGGGGAGGGCTCGGGGAGCTGTTTTTT
TRBJ1-5,.,TRBV4-1,.,CASSPGAGSNQPQHF,TGCGCCAGCAGCCCCGGAGCGGGCAGCAATCAGCCCCAGCATTTT